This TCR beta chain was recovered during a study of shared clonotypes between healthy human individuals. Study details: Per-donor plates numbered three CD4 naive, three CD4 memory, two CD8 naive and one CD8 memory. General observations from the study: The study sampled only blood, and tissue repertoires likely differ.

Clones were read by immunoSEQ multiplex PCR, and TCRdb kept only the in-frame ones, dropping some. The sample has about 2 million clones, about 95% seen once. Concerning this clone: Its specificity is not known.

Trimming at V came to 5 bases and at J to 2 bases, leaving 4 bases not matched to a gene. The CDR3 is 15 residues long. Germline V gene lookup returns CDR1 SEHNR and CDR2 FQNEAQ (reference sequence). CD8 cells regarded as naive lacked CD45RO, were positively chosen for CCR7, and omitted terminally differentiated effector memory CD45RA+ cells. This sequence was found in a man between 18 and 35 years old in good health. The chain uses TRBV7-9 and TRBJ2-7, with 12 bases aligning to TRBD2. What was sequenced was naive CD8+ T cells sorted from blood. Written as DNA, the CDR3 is TGTGCCAGCAGCGCGCCTAGCGGGAGGGCCTACGAGCAGTACTTC. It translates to CASSAPSGRAYEQYF.